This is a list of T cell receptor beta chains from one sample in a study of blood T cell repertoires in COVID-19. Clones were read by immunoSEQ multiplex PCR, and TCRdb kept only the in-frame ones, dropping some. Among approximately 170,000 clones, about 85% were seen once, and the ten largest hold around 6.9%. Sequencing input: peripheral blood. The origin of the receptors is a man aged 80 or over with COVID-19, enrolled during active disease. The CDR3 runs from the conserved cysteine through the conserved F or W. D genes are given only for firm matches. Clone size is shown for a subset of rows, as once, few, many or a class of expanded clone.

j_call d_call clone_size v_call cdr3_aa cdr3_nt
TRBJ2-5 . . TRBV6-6 CASSGQSTETQYF TGTGCCAGCAGTGGGCAGTCGACAGAGACCCAGTACTTC
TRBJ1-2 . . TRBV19 CASRTDQLSYGYTF TGTGCCAGTAGGACAGACCAATTATCCTATGGCTACACCTTC
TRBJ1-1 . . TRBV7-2 CASSSRTPNTEAFF TGTGCCAGCAGCTCCCGGACACCGAACACTGAAGCTTTCTTT
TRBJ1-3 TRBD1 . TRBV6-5 CASSYSRGSTGHTIYF TGTGCCAGCAGTTACTCGCGGGGCTCGACAGGGCACACCATATATTTT
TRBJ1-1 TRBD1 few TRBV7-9 CASTQGVMNTEAFF TGTGCCAGCACCCAGGGGGTAATGAACACTGAAGCTTTCTTT
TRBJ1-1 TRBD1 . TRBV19 CASSIRDRDTEAFF TGTGCCAGTAGTATCCGGGACAGGGACACTGAAGCTTTCTTT
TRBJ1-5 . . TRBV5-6 CASSLTGFNQPQHF TGTGCCAGCAGCTTGACAGGGTTTAATCAGCCCCAGCATTTT
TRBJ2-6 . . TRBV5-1 CASGRGTTSGANVLTF TGCGCCAGCGGTAGAGGGACAACCTCTGGGGCCAACGTCCTGACTTTC
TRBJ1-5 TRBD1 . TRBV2 CASRFDRASNQPQHF TGTGCCAGCAGATTCGACAGGGCCTCCAATCAGCCCCAGCATTTT
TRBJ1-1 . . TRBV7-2 CASSLHRAGDTEAFF TGTGCCAGCAGCTTACACAGGGCAGGGGACACTGAAGCTTTCTTT
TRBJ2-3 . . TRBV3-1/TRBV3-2 CASSPGLAPLTDTQYF TGTGCCAGCAGCCCGGGGTTAGCGCCCCTCACAGATACGCAGTATTTT
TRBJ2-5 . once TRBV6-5 CASSLNRGGTQYF TGTGCCAGCAGCCTAAACAGGGGAGGGACCCAGTACTTC
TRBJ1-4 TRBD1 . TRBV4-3 CASSQDKLGQGGEKLFF TGCGCCAGCAGCCAAGATAAATTGGGACAGGGAGGCGAAAAACTGTTTTTT
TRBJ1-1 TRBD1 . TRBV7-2 CASSLAGQGGIEAFF TGTGCCAGCAGCTTAGCAGGACAGGGGGGAATTGAAGCTTTCTTT
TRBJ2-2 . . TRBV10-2 CASAQGFTGELFF TGCGCCAGCGCTCAGGGGTTTACTGGGGAGCTGTTTTTT
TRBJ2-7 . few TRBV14 CASSQEPGVDEQYF TGTGCCAGCAGCCAAGAGCCAGGGGTAGACGAGCAGTACTTC
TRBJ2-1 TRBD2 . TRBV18 CASSPGTTPYNEQFF TGTGCCAGCTCACCAGGGACTACCCCCTACAATGAGCAGTTCTTC
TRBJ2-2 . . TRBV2 CASSEVVVTGELFF TGTGCCAGCAGTGAAGTAGTAGTTACCGGGGAGCTGTTTTTT
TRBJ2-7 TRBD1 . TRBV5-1 CASSLDGTVDYEQYF TGCGCCAGCAGCTTGGATGGGACAGTCGATTACGAGCAGTACTTC
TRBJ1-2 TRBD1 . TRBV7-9 CASSAYRGNGYTF TGTGCCAGCAGCGCCTACAGGGGGAATGGCTACACCTTC
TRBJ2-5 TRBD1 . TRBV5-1 CASSNQGARETQYF TGCGCCAGCAGCAACCAGGGGGCGAGGGAGACCCAGTACTTC
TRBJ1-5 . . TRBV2 CASSVEGDNQPQHF TGTGCCAGCAGTGTAGAGGGGGACAATCAGCCCCAGCATTTT
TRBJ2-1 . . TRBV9 CASSAGLYNEQFF TGTGCCAGCAGCGCCGGACTTTACAATGAGCAGTTCTTC
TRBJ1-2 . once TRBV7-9 CASTRGGYGYTF TGTGCCAGCACTCGAGGCGGCTATGGCTACACCTTC
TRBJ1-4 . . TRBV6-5 CASNRGSTNEKLFF TGTGCCAGCAATAGGGGGTCAACTAATGAAAAACTGTTTTTT
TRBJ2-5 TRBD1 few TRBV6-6 CASRNPTGRETQYF TGTGCCAGCAGAAACCCGACAGGGCGAGAGACCCAGTACTTC
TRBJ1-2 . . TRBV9 CASSADPQGNGYTF TGTGCCAGCAGCGCCGATCCGCAGGGAAACGGCTACACCTTC
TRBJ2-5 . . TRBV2 CASSDGVGETQYF TGTGCCAGCAGTGACGGGGTTGGGGAGACCCAGTACTTC
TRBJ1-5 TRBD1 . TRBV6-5 CASSLDRDSNQPQHF TGTGCCAGCAGTCTCGACAGGGATAGCAATCAGCCCCAGCATTTT
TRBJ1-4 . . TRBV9 CASSVGYTSTNEKLFF TGTGCCAGCAGCGTGGGCTACACGTCAACTAATGAAAAACTGTTTTTT
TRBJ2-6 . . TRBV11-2 CASSDDWVTNVLTF TGTGCCAGCAGCGATGACTGGGTCACCAACGTCCTGACTTTC
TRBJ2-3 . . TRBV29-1 CSGVYVRVGADTQYF TGCAGCGGCGTCTACGTCAGGGTAGGCGCAGATACGCAGTATTTT
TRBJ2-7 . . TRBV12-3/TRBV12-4 CASSFDRYEQYF TGTGCCAGCAGTTTTGACAGGTACGAGCAGTACTTC
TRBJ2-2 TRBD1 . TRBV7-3 CASSPDRVRPNTGELFF TGTGCCAGCAGCCCGGACAGGGTTCGCCCTAACACCGGGGAGCTGTTTTTT
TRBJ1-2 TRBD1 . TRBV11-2 CASSLGHRGINYGYTF TGTGCCAGCAGCTTAGGCCACAGGGGGATAAACTATGGCTACACCTTC
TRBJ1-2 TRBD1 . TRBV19 CASSIDRGQLYGYTF TGTGCCAGTAGTATAGACCGGGGACAGCTCTATGGCTACACCTTC
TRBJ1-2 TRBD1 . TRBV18 CASSPETGSYGYTF TGTGCCAGCTCACCAGAGACAGGGTCCTATGGCTACACCTTC
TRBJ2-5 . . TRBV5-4 CASSQSLRQAGETQYF TGTGCCAGCAGCCAAAGTTTGAGACAGGCCGGGGAGACCCAGTACTTC
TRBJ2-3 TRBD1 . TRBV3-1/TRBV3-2 CASSPRDREDTQYF TGTGCCAGCAGCCCCCGGGACAGGGAGGATACGCAGTATTTT
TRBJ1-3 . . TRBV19 CASRIARGTGNTIYF TGTGCCAGTAGGATCGCCCGCGGGACCGGAAACACCATATATTTT
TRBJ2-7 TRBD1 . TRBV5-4 CASSWGTGPYEQYF TGTGCCAGCAGCTGGGGGACAGGCCCCTACGAGCAGTACTTC
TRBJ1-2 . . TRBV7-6 CASSSIQGPDYGYTF TGTGCCAGCAGCTCAATCCAGGGCCCGGACTATGGCTACACCTTC
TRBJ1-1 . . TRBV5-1 CASSTTGNTEAFF TGCGCCAGCAGCACGACAGGGAACACTGAAGCTTTCTTT
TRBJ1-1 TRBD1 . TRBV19 CASTRWGQKNTEAFF TGTGCCAGTACCCGTTGGGGACAGAAGAACACTGAAGCTTTCTTT
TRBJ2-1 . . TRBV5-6 CASSLAGALDWTEQFF TGTGCCAGCAGCTTGGCAGGGGCGTTAGACTGGACTGAGCAGTTCTTC
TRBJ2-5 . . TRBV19 CASSIDRQETQYF TGTGCCAGTAGTATCGACAGACAAGAGACCCAGTACTTC
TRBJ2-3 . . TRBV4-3 CASSQNLGADTQYF TGCGCCAGCAGCCAGAACCTTGGAGCAGATACGCAGTATTTT
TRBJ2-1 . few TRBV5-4 CASSLDPSLATEQFF TGTGCCAGCAGCTTGGATCCTAGTCTGGCGACTGAGCAGTTCTTC